A selection of T cell receptor beta chains follows, all from one sample in a study of identical twins. TCRdb re-derived calls from the 5' RACE reads in MiXCR, one entry per CDR3 protein. There are 430,000 or so distinct CDR3 sequences in the sample; 24% occur only once, and around 3% lies in the top ten. The same specimen was also included in a second study, on T cells expressing NK-cell markers.

The sequenced sample consisted of CD4+ T cells sorted from blood. These receptors came from a woman between 18 and 29 years old in good health. Both conserved end residues are part of each CDR3. A D gene is named only where the DNA matches it firmly. Clone size is given for some rows only: seen once, a few or many times, or a class if the clone is expanded.

CDR3 DNA	CDR3 protein	J gene	V gene	clone size	D gene
TGTGCCAGCAGCTTACGGGACGAGAACTATGGCTACACCTTC	CASSLRDENYGYTF	TRBJ1-2	TRBV7-9	few	-
TGCGCCAGCAGCTTTCTTGCTAGGACAGGGGGTAATGAAAAACTGTTTTTT	CASSFLARTGGNEKLFF	TRBJ1-4	TRBV5-1	-	TRBD1
TGCAGTGCTAGAGTGCCTGGACTACGCTACAATGAGCAGTTCTTC	CSARVPGLRYNEQFF	TRBJ2-1	TRBV20-1	few	-
TGTGCCAGCAAGATGGAGACCCAGTACTTC	CASKMETQYF	TRBJ2-5	TRBV2	-	-
TGTGCCAGCATGCCGGGGAGGGGGGTAAGGCCCCAGCATTTT	CASMPGRGVRPQHF	TRBJ1-5	TRBV12-3/TRBV12-4	-	-
TGTGCCAGCAGCCCTTGGACAGGGGGAGGCACTGAAGCTTTCTTT	CASSPWTGGGTEAFF	TRBJ1-1	TRBV7-6	-	TRBD1
TGCAGCGTTGAGTCAGGGGGAACTGGAAACACCATATATTTT	CSVESGGTGNTIYF	TRBJ1-3	TRBV29-1	-	TRBD1
TGTGCCAGCAGCTTAGTCGTTTTACAGCAAGAGACCCAGTACTTC	CASSLVVLQQETQYF	TRBJ2-5	TRBV7-2	few	-
TGCGCCAGCAGCTTGGTGGGGGGGCCCACCGGGGAGCTGTTTTTT	CASSLVGGPTGELFF	TRBJ2-2	TRBV5-1	-	-
TGTGCCAGCAGCCAGACCAGACAGGGGGCTGAAGAAAAACTGTTTTTT	CASSQTRQGAEEKLFF	TRBJ1-4	TRBV4-2	few	TRBD1
TGTGCCAGCAGGTCTTCTGGGTTCACCGGGGAGCTGTTTTTT	CASRSSGFTGELFF	TRBJ2-2	TRBV6-1	-	-